One sample yielded the 20 T cell receptor beta chains listed below, sequenced in a study of T-cell memory formation after mild COVID-19. One entry per CDR3 protein, called by TCRdb with MiXCR from the 5' RACE reads. The sample lists some 210,000 distinct CDR3 sequences; 8% to 11% were seen once. Sequencing was carried out using PBMCs or a T cell subset sorted from them (not recorded which). These receptors were collected from a man in his late teens or twenties who had mild COVID-19 (a few samples of this study predate the infection). Cell type and time point are not known.

This clonotype was recorded a few times. The chain carries TRBV20-1 and TRBJ2-1; D assignment may be TRBD1 or TRBD2 (6 bases each). Germline V gene data show CDR1 as DFQATT and CDR2 as SNEGSKA (reference sequence). Trimming left V 0 bases short and J 9 bases short, with 9 bases between. The CDR3 is made up of 12 amino acids. The CDR3, as DNA: TGCAGTGCTAGAGATACGGGGGCTGAGCAGTTCTTC. Protein product: CSARDTGAEQFF.

This clonotype turned up a few times. The V and J genes are TRBV7-3 and TRBJ1-5; 9 bases line up with TRBD1. The CDR3 covers 14 residues. Germline V lookup: CDR1 SGHTA, CDR2 FQGTGA. The ends lost 5 bases at V and 5 bases at J; junction bases unmatched: 4. The CDR3 DNA is TGTGCCAGCAGCCCGACAGGGGGGGATCAGCCCCAGCATTTT. This sequence encodes CASSPTGGDQPQHF. Full variable domain (remainder filled in from reference TRBV7-3 and TRBJ1-5): GAGVSQTPSNKVTEKGKYVELRCDPISGHTALYWYRQSLGQGPEFLIYFQGTGAADDSGLPNDRFFAVRPEGSVSTLKIQRTERGDSAVYLCASSPTGGDQPQHFGDGTRLSIL.

The chain couples TRBV6-1 to TRBJ2-5; a possible D gene is TRBD1 (5 bases). Germline CDR1 and CDR2: MNHNS and SASEGT. V was clipped by 2 bases and J by 4 bases, with 11 bases between them. The CDR3 is made up of 14 amino acids. In DNA, the CDR3 is TGTGCCAGCAGTGAATCTCCAGGGCGAGAGACCCAGTACTTC. It codes for CASSESPGRETQYF.

This chain links TRBV7-3 with TRBJ2-3, with 8 bases lining up with TRBD2. Germline lookup yields CDR1 SGHTA and CDR2 FQGTGA. The V segment lost 2 bases and the J segment 7 bases; nucleotides outside the gene matches: 8. This CDR3 is 15 amino acids long. CDR3 loop: CASSLDGGAWNTQYF. The CDR3 coding sequence is TGTGCCAGCAGCTTAGACGGGGGGGCCTGGAATACGCAGTATTTT.

This clonotype showed up many times. The rearrangement links TRBV7-2 to TRBJ1-1; possibly TRBD1 for D (5 bases). Per germline, CDR1 SGHTA and CDR2 FQGNSA. V lost 5 bases and J 1 base, leaving 11 bases between the germline ends. There are 14 residues in the CDR3. DNA for the CDR3: TGTGCCAGCAGCCGACAGAGGTCGAACACTGAAGCTTTCTTT. It translates to CASSRQRSNTEAFF.

The chain recombines TRBV7-9 with TRBJ2-7, with D unresolved. Trimming left V 5 bases short and J 0 bases short, with 11 bases between. The CDR3 totals 14 residues. Germline CDR1 SEHNR, CDR2 FQNEAQ (reference sequence). CDR3 sequence: CASSPLPSSYEQYF. The CDR3 region has the DNA TGTGCCAGCAGCCCCCTTCCGAGCTCCTACGAGCAGTACTTC. The complete variable domain, with remaining parts taken from reference TRBV7-9 and TRBJ2-7, reads DTGVSQNPRHKITKRGQNVTFRCDPISEHNRLYWYRQTLGQGPEFLTYFQNEAQLEKSRLLSDRFSAERPKGSFSTLEIQRTEQGDSAMYLCASSPLPSSYEQYFGPGTRLTVT.

The J gene is TRBJ1-1, the V gene TRBV7-2, with no clear D. The germline gives CDR1 SGHTA, CDR2 FQGNSA. The CDR3 totals 13 residues. V lost 6 bases to trimming and J lost 1 base, with 9 bases between them. CDR3 DNA sequence: TGTGCCAGCAGTTCACACCCGAACACTGAAGCTTTCTTT. This codes for CASSSHPNTEAFF. The full variable domain, in which reference TRBV7-2 and TRBJ1-1 provide the parts outside the CDR3, is GAGVSQSPSNKVTEKGKDVELRCDPISGHTALYWYRQSLGQGLEFLIYFQGNSAPDKSGLPSDRFSAERTGGSVSTLTIQRTQQEDSAVYLCASSSHPNTEAFFGQGTRLTVV.

This clonotype was recorded a few times. This sequence joins TRBV4-1 and TRBJ2-3; 12 positions match TRBD2. Trimming removed 4 bases from V and 2 bases from J; junction bases left unmatched: 7. The length of the CDR3 is 17 residues. From germline, CDR1 is MGHRA and CDR2 YSYEKL. The CDR3 loop reads CASSRGTSGFPTDTQYF. CDR3 bases: TGCGCCAGCAGCCGAGGGACTAGCGGGTTCCCCACAGATACGCAGTATTTT.

This clonotype was counted a few times. V is TRBV7-2 and J is TRBJ2-2, with 9 positions matching TRBD1. The germline V gene has CDR1 SGHTA and CDR2 FQGNSA. V lost 6 bases, J lost 7 bases, and 9 bases stayed unmatched. The CDR3 is 15 amino acids. The CDR3 nucleotides are TGTGCCAGCAGGCGGGACAGGGCAGATGGCGGGGAGCTGTTTTTT. Its protein product is CASRRDRADGGELFF.

The rearrangement joins TRBV7-3 to TRBJ2-3; D not certain. The CDR3 is 14 amino acids. Trimming stripped 2 bases from V and 3 bases from J, with 9 bases between. From germline, CDR1 is SGHTA and CDR2 FQGTGA. CDR3 in DNA: TGTGCCAGCAGCTTACACCCTCGGACAGATACGCAGTATTTT. It yields the protein CASSLHPRTDTQYF.

The chain links TRBV7-2 to TRBJ1-6; 7 bases line up with TRBD1. Trimming at V came to 0 bases and at J to 12 bases, leaving 14 bases not matched to a gene. This CDR3 contains 17 residues. Germline assignment: CDR1 SGHTA and CDR2 FQGNSA. The CDR3 region has the DNA TGTGCCAGCAGCTTAGCGACAGGGTTGAAATTAAGAGGACCCCTCCACTTT. The encoded protein is CASSLATGLKLRGPLHF. Full variable domain (missing parts from reference TRBV7-2 and TRBJ1-6): GAGVSQSPSNKVTEKGKDVELRCDPISGHTALYWYRQSLGQGLEFLIYFQGNSAPDKSGLPSDRFSAERTGGSVSTLTIQRTQQEDSAVYLCASSLATGLKLRGPLHFGNGTRLTVT.

The gene calls are TRBV5-5 and TRBJ1-2; possibly TRBD1 for D (6 bases). The CDR3 spans 14 residues. Germline V gives CDR1 SGHKS, CDR2 YYEKEE (reference sequence). V was shortened by 3 bases and J by 2 bases, with 11 bases between the two germline ends. The CDR3 loop is CASSSGQSNYGYTF. The DNA of the CDR3 is TGTGCCAGCAGCTCCGGACAGAGCAACTATGGCTACACCTTC.

This clonotype occurred a few times. This chain uses TRBV3-1 with TRBJ2-3; TRBD2 might be the D (5 bases). The V end lost 5 bases, the J end lost 7 bases, and 13 bases lay between the germline ends. The CDR3 totals 13 residues. Germline V lookup: CDR1 LGHDT, CDR2 YNNKEL (reference sequence). CDR3 nucleotide sequence: TGTGCCAGCAGCTCCGGCCCCGGGAATACGCAGTATTTT. Protein sequence: CASSSGPGNTQYF.

This clonotype was seen a few times. V and J are TRBV28 and TRBJ1-2; D is ambiguous. Per the germline V gene, CDR1 is MDHEN and CDR2 is SYDVKM. The CDR3 is 15 residues long. Trimming left V 10 bases short and J 4 bases short, with 22 bases between. The CDR3 DNA reads as TGTGCCATCTCGGAACCCCCAATGCCCGGCTATGGCTACACCTTC. It encodes CAISEPPMPGYGYTF.

This clonotype was counted many times. The V call is TRBV4-2, the J call TRBJ2-1; D assignment may be TRBD1 or TRBD2 (6 bases each). Germline CDR1 is LGHNA and CDR2 is YNFKEQ. This CDR3 is 17 amino acids long. V lost 4 bases and J 6 bases, leaving 22 bases between the germline ends. The CDR3 region has the DNA TGTGCCAGCAGCCGTAGGAGTAGGGGGGAAGGTAGCAATGAGCAGTTCTTC. Protein product: CASSRRSRGEGSNEQFF.

There are a few counts of this clonotype. Here the CDR3 reads CASSEYTGDYTF. The CDR3 nucleotides read TGTGCCAGCAGTGAATATACCGGAGACTACACCTTC. The rearrangement links TRBV25-1 to TRBJ1-2; D call uncertain. CDR1 and CDR2 from the germline V gene are MGHDK and SYGVNS. Trimming removed 0 bases from V and 10 bases from J, with 9 bases in between. The CDR3 extends over 12 amino acids.

This chain links TRBV23-1 with TRBJ2-2, with 9 bases matching TRBD1. TRBV23-1 is sorted into the ORF group, with uncertain function. V was clipped by 0 bases and J by 6 bases; unmatched bases: 8. This CDR3 is built from 17 residues. The DNA for the CDR3 is TGCGCCAGCAGTCAATCCAGGGAGGACAGGGGACCCGGGGAGCTGTTTTTT. This translates into CASSQSREDRGPGELFF.

This clonotype was seen at least ten times. The V call is TRBV5-1, the J call TRBJ1-1; D unresolved. CDR1 and CDR2 (germline): SGHRS, YFSETQ. CDR3 length equals 15 residues. V lost 3 bases and J 2 bases, leaving 14 bases between the germline ends. CDR3 region: CASSSAAGPNTEAFF. CDR3 coding DNA: TGCGCCAGCAGCTCGGCCGCCGGACCCAACACTGAAGCTTTCTTT.

The chain combines TRBV7-2 with TRBJ1-1; no reliable D call. The germline CDR1 and CDR2 sequences are SGHTA and FQGNSA. V was clipped by 5 bases and J by 1 base, with 11 bases between them. This CDR3 contains 14 residues. The CDR3 sequence: CASSRSVGNTEAFF. The CDR3 DNA sequence: TGTGCCAGCAGCAGATCGGTGGGGAACACTGAAGCTTTCTTT.

This chain connects TRBV7-9 to TRBJ2-2, with D perhaps being TRBD1 or TRBD2 (5 bases each). The germline V gene has CDR1 SEHNR and CDR2 FQNEAQ (reference sequence). There are 13 residues in the CDR3. V shed 7 bases and J shed 4 bases, with 10 bases lying between them. CDR3 in amino acids: CASNRGFTGELFF. The CDR3 DNA reads TGTGCCAGCAATCGGGGCTTCACCGGGGAGCTGTTTTTT. Using reference TRBV7-9 and TRBJ2-2 for the parts outside the CDR3, the full variable domain is DTGVSQNPRHKITKRGQNVTFRCDPISEHNRLYWYRQTLGQGPEFLTYFQNEAQLEKSRLLSDRFSAERPKGSFSTLEIQRTEQGDSAMYLCASNRGFTGELFFGEGSRLTVL.